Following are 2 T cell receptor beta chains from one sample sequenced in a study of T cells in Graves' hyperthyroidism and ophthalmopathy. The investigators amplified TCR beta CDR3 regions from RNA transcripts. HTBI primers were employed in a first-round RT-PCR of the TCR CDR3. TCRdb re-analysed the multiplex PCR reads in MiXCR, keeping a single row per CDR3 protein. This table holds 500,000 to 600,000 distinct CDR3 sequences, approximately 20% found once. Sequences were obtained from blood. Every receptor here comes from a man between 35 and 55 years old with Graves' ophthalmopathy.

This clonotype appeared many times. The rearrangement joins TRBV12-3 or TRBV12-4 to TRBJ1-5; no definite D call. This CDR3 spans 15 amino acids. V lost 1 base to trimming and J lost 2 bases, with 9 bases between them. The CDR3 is CASSLGTGRNQPQHF. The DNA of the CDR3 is TGTGCCAGCAGTTTAGGGACCGGCCGCAATCAGCCCCAGCATTTT.

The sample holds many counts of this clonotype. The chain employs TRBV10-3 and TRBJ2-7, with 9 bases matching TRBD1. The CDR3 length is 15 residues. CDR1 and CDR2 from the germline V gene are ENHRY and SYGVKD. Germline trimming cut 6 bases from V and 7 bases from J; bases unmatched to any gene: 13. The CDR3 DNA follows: TGTGCCATCAGGGCTGGGGGACAGGGCTCCGGGGAGCAGTACTTC. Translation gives CAIRAGGQGSGEQYF.